This TCR beta chain came from a study of T cell repertoires in cytomegalovirus infection. Study context: Newly reported HLA-C-restricted and thoroughly characterized HLA-B-restricted CMV epitopes were employed.

Concerning this clonotype itself: Its specificity is not known.

CDR3 size: 17 residues. The germline CDR1 and CDR2 sequences are MNHEY and SVGEGT. Trimming stripped 2 bases from V and 3 bases from J, with 20 bases between. In TCRdb, the reads were re-called with MiXCR into one record per CDR3 protein. The table includes approximately 990,000 distinct CDR3 sequences, less than 40% detected once. The clonotype was recovered from a human donor in good health (CMV status not recorded). Some clones in this sample may be carry-over from other donors' samples. This rearrangement joins TRBV6-2 or TRBV6-3 to TRBJ2-7; TRBD1 or TRBD2 may be the D gene (5 bases each). This sample comprised cultured CD8+ T cells from PBMCs, obtained from culture after CMV antigen stimulation. The chain's CDR3 is CASSYRTGGGGLYEQYV. In nucleotides, the CDR3 is TGTGCCAGCAGTTACCGGACTGGGGGTGGGGGTCTCTACGAGCAGTACGTC.